The 6 T cell receptor beta chains below come from one sample, sequenced in a study of shared clonotypes between healthy human individuals. The table came from immunoSEQ multiplex PCR; TCRdb's copy has only in-frame clones and leaves some out. The sample yields about 1 million clones, more than 60% seen once. The source material was memory CD4+ T cells sorted from blood. Subset indicated: CD45RA-negative fraction. These receptor sequences come from a man younger than 30 in good health.

This clone was detected a few times. The CDR3 nucleotides are TGCGCCACCCACGGGGGGGCAAACCCGGGACTAGCGGGGATTAACATTCAGTACTTC. Translated: CATHGGANPGLAGINIQYF. The rearrangement uses TRBV10-1 and TRBJ2-4; 13 nucleotides align to TRBD2. Unmatched junction bases numbered 22, after V lost 10 bases and J lost 7 bases. The CDR3 covers 19 residues. The V gene's germline CDR1 is WNHNN and CDR2 SYGVQD (reference sequence).

This clone was seen a handful of times. V gene TRBV7-2 combines with J gene TRBJ2-5, with TRBD1 identical over 8 bases. The J segment lost 1 base and the V segment lost 4 bases, leaving 2 bases of the junction unmatched. CDR1 and CDR2 from the germline V gene are SGHTA and FQGNSA. The CDR3 loop spans 14 amino acids. The CDR3 bases are TGTGCCAGCAGCTCTGGGACAGGCCAAGAGACCCAGTACTTC. This translates into CASSSGTGQETQYF. Together with reference TRBV7-2 and TRBJ2-5, the CDR3 gives the full variable domain: GAGVSQSPSNKVTEKGKDVELRCDPISGHTALYWYRQSLGQGLEFLIYFQGNSAPDKSGLPSDRFSAERTGGSVSTLTIQRTQQEDSAVYLCASSSGTGQETQYFGPGTRLLVL.

The chain uses TRBV2 and TRBJ2-1; 8 bases fit TRBD1. The germline gives CDR1 SNHLY, CDR2 FYNNEI. The CDR3 spans 16 residues. V gave up 5 bases and J gave up 5 bases; unmatched junction bases: 11. The CDR3 sequence is CASSSTRTGFHNEQFF. The CDR3, as DNA: TGTGCCAGCAGTTCTACTAGGACAGGGTTTCACAATGAGCAGTTCTTC.

The rearrangement joins TRBV6-1 to TRBJ2-1; D may correspond to TRBD1 or TRBD2 (6 bases each). Trimming cost V 8 bases and J 5 bases, with 16 bases left between them. The CDR3 totals 14 residues. Germline V gives CDR1 MNHNS, CDR2 SASEGT. CDR3 nucleotide sequence: TGTGCCAGCTACCGGGTAGGGGGGCACAATGAGCAGTTCTTC. Translated, it gives CASYRVGGHNEQFF.

This clone was counted only a few times. This chain joins TRBV11-3 and TRBJ2-1; possibly TRBD2 for D (5 bases). CDR3 length: 13 amino acids. Trimming took off 4 bases at V and 9 bases at J, with 13 bases between the two ends. Germline V lookup: CDR1 SGHNT, CDR2 YENEEA. Here the CDR3 DNA reads TGTGCCAGCAGCTCCACTAGGATGGGTGAGCAGTTCTTC. It specifies CASSSTRMGEQFF. Together with reference TRBV11-3 and TRBJ2-1, the CDR3 gives the full variable domain: EAGVVQSPRYKIIEKKQPVAFWCNPISGHNTLYWYLQNLGQGPELLIRYENEEAVDDSQLPKDRFSAERLKGVDSTLKIQPAELGDSAVYLCASSSTRMGEQFFGPGTRLTVL.

As to this clone: The same CDR3 arises from other DNA sequences in this sample as well. The J gene is TRBJ2-6, the V gene TRBV11-2; the D is unclear. There are 15 residues in the CDR3. Germline assignment: CDR1 SGHAT and CDR2 FQNNGV. Trimming left V 5 bases short and J 0 bases short, with 8 bases between. Here the CDR3 DNA reads TGTGCCAGCAGCCTTCTTCCCTCTGGGGCCAACGTCCTGACTTTC. Residues: CASSLLPSGANVLTF.